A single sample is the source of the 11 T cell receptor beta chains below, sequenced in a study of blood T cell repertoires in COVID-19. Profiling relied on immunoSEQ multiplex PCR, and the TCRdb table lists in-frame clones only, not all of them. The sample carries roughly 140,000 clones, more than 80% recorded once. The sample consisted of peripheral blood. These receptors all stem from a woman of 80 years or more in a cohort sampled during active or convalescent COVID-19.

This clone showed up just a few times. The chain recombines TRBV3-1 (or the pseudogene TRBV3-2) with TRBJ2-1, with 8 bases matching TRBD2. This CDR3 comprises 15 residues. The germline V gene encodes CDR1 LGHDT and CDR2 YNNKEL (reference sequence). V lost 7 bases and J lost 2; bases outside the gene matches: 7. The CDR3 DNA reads TGTGCCAGCAACCCTAGCGGGTCAACCTACAATGAGCAGTTCTTC. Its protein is CASNPSGSTYNEQFF.

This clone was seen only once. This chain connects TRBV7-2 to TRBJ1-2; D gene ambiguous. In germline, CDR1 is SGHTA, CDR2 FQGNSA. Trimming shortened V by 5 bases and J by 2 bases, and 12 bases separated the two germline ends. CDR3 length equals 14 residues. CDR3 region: CASSPDLWNYGYTF. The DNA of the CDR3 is TGTGCCAGCAGCCCGGACTTATGGAACTATGGCTACACCTTC.

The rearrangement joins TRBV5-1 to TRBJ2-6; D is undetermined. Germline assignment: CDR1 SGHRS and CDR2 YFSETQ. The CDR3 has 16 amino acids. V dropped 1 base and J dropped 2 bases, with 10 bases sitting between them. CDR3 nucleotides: TGCGCCAGCAGCTTGACAGCCCTCGCTGGGGCCAACGTCCTGACTTTC. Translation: CASSLTALAGANVLTF.

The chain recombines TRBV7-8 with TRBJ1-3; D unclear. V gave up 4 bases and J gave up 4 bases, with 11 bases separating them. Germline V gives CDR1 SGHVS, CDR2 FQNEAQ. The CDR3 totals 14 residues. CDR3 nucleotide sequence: TGTGCCAGCAGCTCCCGTGCAGGAGGAAACACCATATATTTT. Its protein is CASSSRAGGNTIYF.

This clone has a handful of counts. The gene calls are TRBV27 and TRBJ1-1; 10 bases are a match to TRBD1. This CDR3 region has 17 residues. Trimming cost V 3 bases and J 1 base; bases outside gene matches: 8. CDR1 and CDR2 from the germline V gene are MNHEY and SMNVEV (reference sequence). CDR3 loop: CASSFRQGAGANTEAFF. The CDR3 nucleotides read TGTGCCAGCAGTTTCAGACAGGGGGCAGGGGCGAACACTGAAGCTTTCTTT.

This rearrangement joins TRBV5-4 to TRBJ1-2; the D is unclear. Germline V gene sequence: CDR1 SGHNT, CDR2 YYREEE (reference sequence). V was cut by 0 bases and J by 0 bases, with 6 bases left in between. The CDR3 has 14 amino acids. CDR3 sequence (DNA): TGTGCCAGCAGCTTGGACTTGCCTAACTATGGCTACACCTTC. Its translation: CASSLDLPNYGYTF.

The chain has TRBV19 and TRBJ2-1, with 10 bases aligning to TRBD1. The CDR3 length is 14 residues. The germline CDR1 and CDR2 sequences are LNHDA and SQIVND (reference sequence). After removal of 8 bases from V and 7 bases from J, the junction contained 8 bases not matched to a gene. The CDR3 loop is CASRGGTGVNEQFF. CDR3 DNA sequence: TGTGCCAGTCGAGGGGGGACAGGGGTGAATGAGCAGTTCTTC.

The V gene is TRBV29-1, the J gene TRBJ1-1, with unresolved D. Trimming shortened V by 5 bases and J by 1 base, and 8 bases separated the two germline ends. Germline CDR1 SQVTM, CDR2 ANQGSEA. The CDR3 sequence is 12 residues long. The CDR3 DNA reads TGCAGCGTTAACCGGGGGAACACTGAAGCTTTCTTT. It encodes CSVNRGNTEAFF. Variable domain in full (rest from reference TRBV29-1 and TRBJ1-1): SAVISQKPSRDICQRGTSLTIQCQVDSQVTMMFWYRQQPGQSLTLIATANQGSEATYESGFVIDKFPISRPNLTFSTLTVSNMSPEDSSIYLCSVNRGNTEAFFGQGTRLTVV.

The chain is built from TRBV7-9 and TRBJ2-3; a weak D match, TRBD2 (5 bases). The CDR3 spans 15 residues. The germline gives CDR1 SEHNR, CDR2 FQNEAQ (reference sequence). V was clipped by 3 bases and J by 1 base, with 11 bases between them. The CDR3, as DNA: TGTGCCAGCAGCTTCTTCGCGGGTGGCACAGATACGCAGTATTTT. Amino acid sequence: CASSFFAGGTDTQYF.

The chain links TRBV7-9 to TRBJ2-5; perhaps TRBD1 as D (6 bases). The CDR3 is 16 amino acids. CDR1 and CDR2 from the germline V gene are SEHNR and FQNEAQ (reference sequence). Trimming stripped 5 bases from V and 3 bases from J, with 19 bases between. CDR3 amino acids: CASSPRPRTEKETQYF. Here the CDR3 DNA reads TGTGCCAGCAGCCCGCGGCCTAGGACAGAAAAAGAGACCCAGTACTTC.

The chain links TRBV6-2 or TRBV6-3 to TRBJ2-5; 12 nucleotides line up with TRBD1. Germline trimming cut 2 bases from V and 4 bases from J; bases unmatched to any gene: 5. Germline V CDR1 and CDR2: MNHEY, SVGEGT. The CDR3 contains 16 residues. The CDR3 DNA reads TGTGCCAGCAGTTACCCGGGACAGGGGGCGTTAGAGACCCAGTACTTC. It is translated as CASSYPGQGALETQYF.